Here is one TCR beta chain with its context. Its antigen is not known. Amplification from RNA transcripts yielded the TCR beta CDR3 regions. Amplification began with first-round RT-PCR using HTBI primers, then second-round multiplex PCR was performed. TCRdb reanalysed the multiplex PCR reads using MiXCR and keeps one entry per CDR3 protein. The sample lists almost 750,000 distinct CDR3 sequences; roughly 41% were seen once. Germline V gene data show CDR1 as LGHNA and CDR2 as YSLEER. The CDR3 loop spans 16 amino acids. V lost 0 bases, J lost 3 bases, and 6 bases stayed unmatched. This specimen belongs to a study of Graves' ophthalmopathy and Graves' hyperthyroidism. On the study more broadly: Sampling took place at initial diagnosis, with peripheral blood obtained before any treatment. Study results and limitations: Forecasting of ophthalmopathy progression by the model achieved almost 71% sensitivity and roughly 75% specificity.

Among the exclusions were patients with other autoimmune diseases, uncontrolled infections, pregnancy or lactation. As the starting material, 9.5 to 10 ml of fresh peripheral blood yielded the PBMCs. The source of this sequence is an adult man with Graves' ophthalmopathy. Sequenced input: peripheral blood. The chain combines TRBV4-3 with TRBJ1-2, with 8 bases lining up with TRBD1. This chain's CDR3 is CASSQDGDRKYYGYTF. Here the CDR3 DNA reads TGCGCCAGCAGCCAAGACGGGGACAGGAAATACTATGGCTACACCTTC.